A selection of T cell receptor beta chains follows, all from one sample in a study of radiotherapy plus CTLA-4 blockade in lung cancer. Assay used: immunoSEQ multiplex PCR; TCRdb lists only in-frame clones, some missing. The sample has some 80,000 clones, approximately 84% seen once. Sequencing was performed on peripheral blood, taken from a patient treated with radiotherapy plus ipilimumab. The receptors shown here come from a human donor with non-small cell lung cancer who had stable disease on radiotherapy plus ipilimumab. The CDR3 runs from the conserved cysteine through the conserved F or W. The D gene is left open where the match is weak. Size values are once, few and many counts, or a class for expanded clones, and some rows have none.

>TRBV29-1|-|-|TRBJ2-7
TGCAGCGTTGATCTGGGCACAGGCTCCTACGAGCAGTACTTC
CSVDLGTGSYEQYF
>TRBV28|few|-|TRBJ1-5
TGTGCCAGCAGAGCGTCGGGGTCCCCCAATCAGCCCCAGCATTTT
CASRASGSPNQPQHF
>TRBV13|-|-|TRBJ2-3
TGTGCCAGCAGCCACGAAAGTTCTCGTAGCACAGATACGCAGTATTTT
CASSHESSRSTDTQYF
>TRBV2|-|-|TRBJ1-4
TGTGCCAGCAGTGAAATACTTGCAACTAATGAAAAACTGTTTTTT
CASSEILATNEKLFF
>TRBV28|-|TRBD2|TRBJ2-3
TGTGCCAGCAGTTTATTTTTAGCGGGGGCTGACACAGATACGCAGTATTTT
CASSLFLAGADTDTQYF
>TRBV6-5|-|-|TRBJ1-1
TGTGCCAGCACTAAAACGAGGGTGGGCACTGAAGCTTTCTTT
CASTKTRVGTEAFF
>TRBV5-5|-|-|TRBJ2-7
TGTGCCAGCAGATCTGTGACGGTAATGGTAAACGAGCAGTACTTC
CASRSVTVMVNEQYF
>TRBV5-1|-|-|TRBJ2-5
TGCGCCAGCAGGGGGCTGGAGACCCAGTACTTC
CASRGLETQYF
>TRBV5-3|-|TRBD2|TRBJ2-7
TGTGCCAGAAGCTTGGCGTTTAGCGGGCTTATCTACGAGCAGTACTTC
CARSLAFSGLIYEQYF
>TRBV4-2|-|TRBD2|TRBJ2-2
TGTGCCAGCAGCCTCGGACTAGCCGACACCGGGGAGCTGTTTTTT
CASSLGLADTGELFF
>TRBV6-6|once|TRBD1|TRBJ2-7
TGTGCCAGCAGCCCTAACAGGGGGCGCGGGTACGAGCAGTACTTC
CASSPNRGRGYEQYF
>TRBV2|-|TRBD1|TRBJ1-2
TGTGCCAGCAGTGAAGCTAGATCAGGACAGGGGGAATCTGGCTACACCTTC
CASSEARSGQGESGYTF
>TRBV7-9|-|-|TRBJ1-5
TGTGCCAGCAGCTTAGTTAGCAATCAGCCCCAGCATTTT
CASSLVSNQPQHF
>TRBV29-1|-|-|TRBJ1-1
TGCAGCGTTGAAGAGGGGGCGAACACTGAAGCTTTCTTT
CSVEEGANTEAFF